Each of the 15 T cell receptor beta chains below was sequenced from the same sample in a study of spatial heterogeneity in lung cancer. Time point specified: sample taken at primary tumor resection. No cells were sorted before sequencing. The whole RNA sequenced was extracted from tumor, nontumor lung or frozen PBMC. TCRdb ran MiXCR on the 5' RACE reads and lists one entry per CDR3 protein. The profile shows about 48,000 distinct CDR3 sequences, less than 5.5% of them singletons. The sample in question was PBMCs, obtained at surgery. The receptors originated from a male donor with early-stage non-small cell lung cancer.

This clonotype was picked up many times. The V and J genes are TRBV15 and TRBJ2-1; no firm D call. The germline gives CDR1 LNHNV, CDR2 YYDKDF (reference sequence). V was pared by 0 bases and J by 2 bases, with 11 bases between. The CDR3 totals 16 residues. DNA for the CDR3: TGTGCCACCAGCAGAGATGTTACGGCTGCCTACAATGAGCAGTTCTTC. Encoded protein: CATSRDVTAAYNEQFF.

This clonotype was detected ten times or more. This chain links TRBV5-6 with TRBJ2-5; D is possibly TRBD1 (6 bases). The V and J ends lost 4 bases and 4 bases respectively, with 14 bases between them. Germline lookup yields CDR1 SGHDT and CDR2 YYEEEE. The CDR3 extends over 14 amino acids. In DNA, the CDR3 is TGTGCCAGCAGCCGACCAGGGGTGGGAGAGACCCAGTACTTC. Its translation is CASSRPGVGETQYF.

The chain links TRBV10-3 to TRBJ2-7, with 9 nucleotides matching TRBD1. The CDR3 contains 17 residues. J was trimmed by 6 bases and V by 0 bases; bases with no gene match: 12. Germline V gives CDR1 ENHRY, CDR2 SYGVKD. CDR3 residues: CAISESPQGAVPSEQYF. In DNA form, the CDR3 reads TGTGCCATCAGTGAGTCCCCACAGGGGGCTGTTCCATCCGAGCAGTACTTC.

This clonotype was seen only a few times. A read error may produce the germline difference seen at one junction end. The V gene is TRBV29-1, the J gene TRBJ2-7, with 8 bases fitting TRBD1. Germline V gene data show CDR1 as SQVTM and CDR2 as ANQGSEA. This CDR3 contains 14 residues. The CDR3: CSVSRPDRVNERYF. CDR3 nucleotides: TGCAGCGTTAGCCGTCCGGACAGGGTCAATGAGCGGTACTTC.

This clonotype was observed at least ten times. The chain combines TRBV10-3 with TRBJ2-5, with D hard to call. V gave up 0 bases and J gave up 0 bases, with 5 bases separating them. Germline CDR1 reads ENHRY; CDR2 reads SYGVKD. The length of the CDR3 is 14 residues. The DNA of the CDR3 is TGTGCCATCAGTGAGTCGATTCACCAAGAGACCCAGTACTTC. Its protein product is CAISESIHQETQYF.

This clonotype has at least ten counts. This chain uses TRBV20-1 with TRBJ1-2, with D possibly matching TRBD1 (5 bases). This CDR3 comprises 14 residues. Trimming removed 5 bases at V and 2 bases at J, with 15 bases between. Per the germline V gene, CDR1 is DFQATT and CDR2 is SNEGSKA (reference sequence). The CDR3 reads CSAGWGRANYGYTF. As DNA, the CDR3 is TGCAGTGCTGGGTGGGGCAGGGCCAACTATGGCTACACCTTC.

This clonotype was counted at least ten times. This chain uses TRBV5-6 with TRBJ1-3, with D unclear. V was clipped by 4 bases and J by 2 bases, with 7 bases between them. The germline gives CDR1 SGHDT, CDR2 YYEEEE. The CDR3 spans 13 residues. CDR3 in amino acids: CASSRLTGNTIYF. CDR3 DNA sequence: TGTGCCAGCAGCCGACTGACTGGAAACACCATATATTTT.

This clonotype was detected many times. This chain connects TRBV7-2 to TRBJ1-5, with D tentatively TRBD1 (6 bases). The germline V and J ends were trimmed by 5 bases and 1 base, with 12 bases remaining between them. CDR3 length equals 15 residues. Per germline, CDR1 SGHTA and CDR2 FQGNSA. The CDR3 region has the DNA TGTGCCAGCAGCAACAGGGTCGGGAGCAATCAGCCCCAGCATTTT. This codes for CASSNRVGSNQPQHF.

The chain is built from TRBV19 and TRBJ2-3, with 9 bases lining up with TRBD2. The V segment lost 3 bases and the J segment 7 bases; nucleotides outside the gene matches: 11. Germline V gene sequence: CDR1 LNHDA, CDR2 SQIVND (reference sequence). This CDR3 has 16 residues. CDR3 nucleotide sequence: TGTGCCAGTAGTATTCGTAGCGGGAGACTTCAATATACGCAGTATTTT. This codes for CASSIRSGRLQYTQYF.

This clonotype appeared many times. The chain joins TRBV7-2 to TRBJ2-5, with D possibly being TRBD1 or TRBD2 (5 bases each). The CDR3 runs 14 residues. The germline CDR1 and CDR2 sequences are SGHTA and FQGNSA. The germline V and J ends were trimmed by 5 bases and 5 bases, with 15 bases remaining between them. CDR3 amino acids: CASSRVPWGETQYF. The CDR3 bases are TGTGCCAGCAGCCGTGTCCCCTGGGGGGAGACCCAGTACTTC. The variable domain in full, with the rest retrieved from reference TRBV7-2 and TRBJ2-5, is GAGVSQSPSNKVTEKGKDVELRCDPISGHTALYWYRQSLGQGLEFLIYFQGNSAPDKSGLPSDRFSAERTGGSVSTLTIQRTQQEDSAVYLCASSRVPWGETQYFGPGTRLLVL.

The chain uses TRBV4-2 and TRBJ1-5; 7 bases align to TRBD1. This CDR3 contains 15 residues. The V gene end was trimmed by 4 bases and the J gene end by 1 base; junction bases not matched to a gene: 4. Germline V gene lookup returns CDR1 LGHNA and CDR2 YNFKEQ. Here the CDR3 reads CASSLTGESNQPQHF. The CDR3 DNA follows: TGTGCCAGCAGCCTTACAGGGGAGAGCAATCAGCCCCAGCATTTT.

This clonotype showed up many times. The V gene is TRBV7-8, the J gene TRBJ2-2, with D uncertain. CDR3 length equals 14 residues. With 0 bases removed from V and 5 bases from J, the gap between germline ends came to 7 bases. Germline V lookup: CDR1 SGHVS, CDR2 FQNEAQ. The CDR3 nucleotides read TGTGCCAGCAGCTTAGCGCTCTGGACCGGGGAGCTGTTTTTT. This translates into CASSLALWTGELFF.

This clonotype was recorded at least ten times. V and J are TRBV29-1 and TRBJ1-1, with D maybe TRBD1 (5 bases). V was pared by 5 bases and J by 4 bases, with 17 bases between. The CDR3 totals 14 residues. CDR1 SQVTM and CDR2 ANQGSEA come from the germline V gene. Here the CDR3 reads CSVYPSGAFTEAFF. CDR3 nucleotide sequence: TGCAGCGTTTACCCGTCCGGGGCCTTCACTGAAGCTTTCTTT.

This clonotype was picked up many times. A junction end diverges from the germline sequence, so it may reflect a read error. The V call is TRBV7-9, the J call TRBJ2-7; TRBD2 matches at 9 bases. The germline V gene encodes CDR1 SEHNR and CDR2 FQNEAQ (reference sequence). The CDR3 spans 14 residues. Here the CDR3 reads CASSLAGSSYEQYF. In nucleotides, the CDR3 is TGTGCCAGCAGCCTAGCGGGGAGCTCCTACGAGCAGTACTTC. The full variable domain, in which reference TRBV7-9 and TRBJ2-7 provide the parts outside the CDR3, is DTGVSQNPRHKITKRGQNVTFRCDPISEHNRLYWYRQTLGQGPEFLTYFQNEAQLEKSRLLSDRFSAERPKGSFSTLEIQRTEQGDSAMYLCASSLAGSSYEQYFGPGTRLTVT.

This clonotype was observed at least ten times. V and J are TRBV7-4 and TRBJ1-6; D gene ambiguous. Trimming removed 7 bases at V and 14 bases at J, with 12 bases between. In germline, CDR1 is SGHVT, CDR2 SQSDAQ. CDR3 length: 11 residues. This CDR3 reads CASNRGFALHF. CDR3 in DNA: TGTGCCAGCAACCGAGGATTCGCCCTCCACTTT.